These 10 T cell receptor beta chains were all obtained from the same sample, sequenced in a study of blood T cell repertoires in COVID-19. TCRdb's copy holds only in-frame clones and misses some; the assay was immunoSEQ multiplex PCR. This table has around 160,000 clones, about four fifths appearing once. Material for sequencing was PBMCs or T cells enriched from blood (not recorded which). The receptor set was obtained from a woman aged 60-75 years who had recovered from COVID-19.

This chain uses TRBV10-1 with TRBJ2-3; possibly TRBD1 for D (5 bases). The CDR3 covers 13 residues. From germline, CDR1 is WNHNN and CDR2 SYGVQD (reference sequence). Trimming took 3 bases from V and 2 from J, leaving 6 bases between them. This CDR3 is CASSEGDTDTQYF. The CDR3 coding sequence is TGCGCCAGCAGTGAAGGGGACACAGATACGCAGTATTTT.

This clone was detected many times. Other nucleotide sequences in the sample specify the same CDR3. The chain carries TRBV11-2 and TRBJ2-7; TRBD2 agrees at 7 bases. The CDR3 is 15 amino acids. Trimming at V came to 2 bases and at J to 0 bases, leaving 4 bases not matched to a gene. Looked up from germline, CDR1 is SGHAT and CDR2 is FQNNGV. CDR3 DNA sequence: TGTGCCAGCAGCTTATCCAGCGGGAACTCCTACGAGCAGTACTTC. It translates to CASSLSSGNSYEQYF.

This chain links TRBV11-3 with TRBJ1-6, with D unclear. CDR1 is SGHNT, CDR2 YENEEA, per germline. V gave up 0 bases and J gave up 4 bases, with 19 bases separating them. The length of the CDR3 is 19 residues. The CDR3 DNA follows: TGTGCCAGCAGCTTAGATATCTCTTCCCGGGGTTGGTATAATTCACCCCTCCACTTT. Translated: CASSLDISSRGWYNSPLHF. The whole variable domain, remainder taken from reference TRBV11-3 and TRBJ1-6, is EAGVVQSPRYKIIEKKQPVAFWCNPISGHNTLYWYLQNLGQGPELLIRYENEEAVDDSQLPKDRFSAERLKGVDSTLKIQPAELGDSAVYLCASSLDISSRGWYNSPLHFGNGTRLTVT.

V and J are TRBV6-4 and TRBJ1-2; TRBD1 matches 12 bases. This CDR3 has 15 residues. CDR1 is MRHNA and CDR2 is SNTAGT in the germline V gene. J was trimmed by 7 bases and V by 4 bases; bases with no gene match: 7. CDR3 region: CASSVGTGGAVGYTF. DNA for the CDR3: TGTGCCAGCAGTGTCGGGACAGGGGGCGCGGTTGGCTACACCTTC.

This clone was picked up one time. The gene calls are TRBV19 and TRBJ2-7, with 11 positions matching TRBD1. The CDR3 spans 15 residues. Unmatched junction bases numbered 6, after V lost 5 bases and J lost 3 bases. Germline assignment: CDR1 LNHDA and CDR2 SQIVND (reference sequence). The CDR3 nucleotides are TGTGCCAGTAGTTTCACCGGGACAGGGGGCTACGAGCAGTACTTC. Its translation: CASSFTGTGGYEQYF.

On this clone: Other DNA sequences in the sample encode the same CDR3. The chain has TRBV4-2 and TRBJ1-5; D remains ambiguous. Trimming took off 4 bases at V and 4 bases at J, with 11 bases between the two ends. The CDR3 loop spans 14 amino acids. CDR1 and CDR2 (germline): LGHNA, YNFKEQ. DNA of the CDR3: TGTGCCAGCAGCCCAGGTGATGGGAATCAGCCCCAGCATTTT. Translation gives CASSPGDGNQPQHF.

This chain connects TRBV6-5 to TRBJ1-1, with 7 bases lining up with TRBD1. The CDR3 is made up of 15 amino acids. Germline lookup yields CDR1 MNHEY and CDR2 SVGAGI. Losses at the gene ends were 6 bases for V and 5 bases for J; bases not matched to a gene: 12. The CDR3 DNA reads TGTGCCAGCAGCTCCCCGACAGGGAAGGCGACTGAAGCTTTCTTT. This gives the protein CASSSPTGKATEAFF.

The chain is built from TRBV6-4 and TRBJ2-2, with TRBD1 identical over 8 bases. This CDR3 region has 14 residues. Germline assignment: CDR1 MRHNA and CDR2 SNTAGT. The J segment lost 4 bases and the V segment lost 8 bases, leaving 6 bases of the junction unmatched. CDR3 bases: TGTGCCAGCTCCCAGGGGGCGAGCACCGGGGAGCTGTTTTTT. It specifies CASSQGASTGELFF.

The V and J genes are TRBV9 and TRBJ1-2; D might be TRBD1 (6 bases). Trimming took off 0 bases at V and 7 bases at J, with 13 bases between the two ends. Germline assignment: CDR1 SGDLS and CDR2 YYNGEE. This CDR3 has 14 residues. The chain's CDR3 is CASSVAGDLSGYTF. The CDR3 coding sequence is TGTGCCAGCAGCGTAGCAGGGGATCTTAGTGGCTACACCTTC.

J is TRBJ2-1 and V is TRBV12-5; 11 nucleotides match TRBD2. There are 18 residues in the CDR3. The V gene end was trimmed by 0 bases and the J gene end by 6 bases; junction bases not matched to a gene: 10. Germline assignment: CDR1 LGHNT and CDR2 FRNRAP. In DNA, the CDR3 is TGTGCTAGTGGTTTGGTAGGTCTAGCGGGGGGTACCGGCAATGAGCAGTTCTTC. It specifies CASGLVGLAGGTGNEQFF.